This entry lists 22 T cell receptor beta chains sequenced from one sample in a study of blood T cell repertoires in COVID-19. Assay: immunoSEQ multiplex PCR; the TCRdb copy retains only in-frame clones and omits some. The sample lists roughly 70,000 clones; 80% to 90% were seen once. Input material: peripheral blood. The receptors were sampled from an elderly woman with active or convalescent COVID-19.

The rearrangement links TRBV10-2 to TRBJ1-1, with D unclear. The ends were cut back, 7 bases at V and 6 bases at J, with 18 bases in the middle. Germline V gene data show CDR1 as WSHSY and CDR2 as SAAADI. The CDR3 consists of 14 residues. DNA for the CDR3: TGCGCCAGCACTACTCTGGCCCTGCGGGCTGAAGCTTTCTTT. Translation gives CASTTLALRAEAFF.

This clone was observed a single time. The V gene is TRBV7-9, the J gene TRBJ2-3; 10 bases are shared with TRBD1. The CDR3 length is 14 residues. J gave up 5 bases and V 3 bases, and 2 bases lay outside the gene matches. Germline V lookup: CDR1 SEHNR, CDR2 FQNEAQ (reference sequence). The CDR3 nucleotides read TGTGCCAGCAGCTTTTGGGACAGGGGAGATACGCAGTATTTT. Encoded protein: CASSFWDRGDTQYF.

CDR3 amino acids: CASSRVTGSLEFSTDTQYF. CDR3 DNA sequence: TGTGCCAGCAGCCGGGTTACAGGGTCCTTAGAGTTTAGCACAGATACGCAGTATTTT. V is TRBV3-1 (or the pseudogene TRBV3-2) and J is TRBJ2-3; tentative D call: TRBD1 (6 bases). V dropped 4 bases and J dropped 0 bases, with 23 bases sitting between them. The CDR3 spans 19 residues. CDR1 and CDR2 (germline): LGHDT, YNNKEL (reference sequence).

V and J are TRBV6-2 or TRBV6-3 and TRBJ2-7; 7 bases fit TRBD2. This CDR3 has 13 amino acids. V lost 4 bases and J lost 3; bases outside the gene matches: 3. Germline values: CDR1 MNHEY, CDR2 SVGEGT. Written as DNA, the CDR3 is TGTGCCAGCAGTTTCGCGGGGGACTACGAGCAGTACTTC. It specifies CASSFAGDYEQYF.

The chain recombines TRBV3-1 (or the pseudogene TRBV3-2) with TRBJ1-2; no definite D call. The CDR3 has 15 amino acids. Germline loops: CDR1 LGHDT, CDR2 YNNKEL (reference sequence). Trimming pared 0 bases from V and 7 bases from J, leaving 15 bases between. The CDR3 loop is CASSQDAAGRGGYTF. CDR3 nucleotides: TGTGCCAGCAGCCAAGATGCGGCGGGGAGAGGTGGCTACACCTTC.

The chain links TRBV9 to TRBJ1-1; tentatively, D is TRBD1 (5 bases). Germline values: CDR1 SGDLS, CDR2 YYNGEE. Trimming removed 0 bases at V and 11 bases at J, with 14 bases between. CDR3 length: 13 amino acids. CDR3 coding DNA: TGTGCCAGCAGCGTAGATAACAGGATGGGGGCTTTCTTT. Residues: CASSVDNRMGAFF.

This chain connects TRBV28 to TRBJ2-7; tentative D call: TRBD1 (6 bases). This CDR3 is built from 16 residues. CDR1 and CDR2 (germline): MDHEN, SYDVKM. Deletions cut 4 bases from V and 8 bases from J, with 24 bases between. CDR3 residues: CASSYGGHHLMLQQYF. CDR3 DNA sequence: TGTGCCAGCAGTTATGGGGGACATCATCTTATGCTCCAGCAGTACTTC.

The rearrangement links TRBV19 to TRBJ2-1, with 13 nucleotides matching TRBD2. Trimming removed 8 bases from V and 7 bases from J; junction bases left unmatched: 2. The CDR3 is 13 amino acids. Germline values: CDR1 LNHDA, CDR2 SQIVND (reference sequence). CDR3 coding DNA: TGTGCCAGTCTGGGACTAGCGGGGAATGAGCAGTTCTTC. It is translated as CASLGLAGNEQFF. Supplemented by reference TRBV19 and TRBJ2-1, the full variable domain reads DGGITQSPKYLFRKEGQNVTLSCEQNLNHDAMYWYRQDPGQGLRLIYYSQIVNDFQKGDIAEGYSVSREKKESFPLTVTSAQKNPTAFYLCASLGLAGNEQFFGPGTRLTVL.

The CDR3 is CASSLDRGAGNTIYF. The CDR3, as DNA: TGTGCCAGCAGCTTGGACAGGGGTGCTGGAAACACCATATATTTT. The rearrangement uses TRBV28 and TRBJ1-3, with 9 bases matching TRBD1. The germline V gene has CDR1 MDHEN and CDR2 SYDVKM. V was clipped by 6 bases and J by 2 bases; unmatched bases: 5. The CDR3 is 15 amino acids.

This chain connects TRBV13 to TRBJ1-5; TRBD1 might be the D (5 bases). The CDR3 covers 15 residues. Between the trimmed V and J ends, which lost 6 bases and 2 bases, there was a span of 14 bases. Germline CDR1 and CDR2: PRHDT and FYEKMQ (reference sequence). The CDR3 sequence is CASSWGGNGNQPQHF. As DNA, the CDR3 is TGTGCCAGCAGTTGGGGGGGAAATGGCAATCAGCCCCAGCATTTT.

V usage is TRBV10-2 and J usage is TRBJ2-5, with D possibly being TRBD1 (6 bases). The CDR3 sequence is 12 residues long. CDR1 is WSHSY and CDR2 is SAAADI in the germline V gene. V dropped 6 bases and J dropped 4 bases, with 9 bases sitting between them. The CDR3 DNA reads as TGCGCCAGCAGAGCAGGGGTAGAGACCCAGTACTTC. Encoded protein: CASRAGVETQYF.

The chain couples TRBV28 to TRBJ2-3; 10 bases line up with TRBD1. This CDR3 comprises 12 residues. With V trimmed by 11 bases and J by 4 bases, 3 bases remained unmatched. Per the germline V gene, CDR1 is MDHEN and CDR2 is SYDVKM. The CDR3 coding sequence is TGTGCCTCGGACAGGGGGTCAGATACGCAGTATTTT. This gives the protein CASDRGSDTQYF.

This chain connects TRBV28 to TRBJ1-1; D might be TRBD1 (6 bases). Germline V lookup: CDR1 MDHEN, CDR2 SYDVKM. This CDR3 region has 16 residues. Trimming shortened V by 5 bases and J by 1 base, and 17 bases separated the two germline ends. The CDR3 loop reads CASSKAGAPGNTEAFF. The CDR3 nucleotides read TGTGCCAGCAGTAAGGCGGGGGCCCCGGGGAACACTGAAGCTTTCTTT. The whole variable domain, filled in from reference TRBV28 and TRBJ1-1, reads DVKVTQSSRYLVKRTGEKVFLECVQDMDHENMFWYRQDPGLGLRLIYFSYDVKMKEKGDIPEGYSVSREKKERFSLILESASTNQTSMYLCASSKAGAPGNTEAFFGQGTRLTVV.

In this sample, this clone turned up a few times. The chain recombines TRBV6-5 with TRBJ2-3; D is possibly TRBD2 (6 bases). The CDR3 runs 14 residues. Germline CDR1 and CDR2: MNHEY and SVGAGI. V shed 6 bases and J shed 4 bases, with 14 bases lying between them. The CDR3 nucleotides are TGTGCCAGCAGGACCGGACTACCGCCAGATACGCAGTATTTT. Its protein product is CASRTGLPPDTQYF.

The rearrangement uses TRBV25-1 and TRBJ1-5; 7 positions agree with TRBD1. Germline assignment: CDR1 MGHDK and CDR2 SYGVNS. The CDR3 consists of 14 residues. V was pared by 3 bases and J by 6 bases, with 5 bases of the junction left unmatched. CDR3 amino acids: CASSDTGVSQPQHF. The CDR3 nucleotides are TGTGCCAGCAGTGACACAGGGGTTAGTCAGCCCCAGCATTTT.

This clone was recorded only once. This sequence joins TRBV5-4 and TRBJ1-5, with 8 bases lining up with TRBD1. Germline V gives CDR1 SGHNT, CDR2 YYREEE (reference sequence). The V gene end was trimmed by 4 bases and the J gene end by 3 bases; junction bases not matched to a gene: 0. The CDR3 is made up of 13 amino acids. This chain's CDR3 is CASSQGANQPQHF. The CDR3 region has the DNA TGTGCCAGCAGCCAGGGGGCCAATCAGCCCCAGCATTTT.

This rearrangement joins TRBV5-1 to TRBJ1-2; a possible D gene is TRBD1 (6 bases). The germline CDR1 and CDR2 sequences are SGHRS and YFSETQ. Trimming removed 0 bases at V and 4 bases at J, with 16 bases between. This CDR3 contains 16 residues. The CDR3 sequence: CASSLEGLAGAYGYTF. The CDR3, as DNA: TGCGCCAGCAGCTTGGAGGGTTTGGCAGGGGCCTATGGCTACACCTTC.

The chain couples TRBV7-9 to TRBJ2-1; D remains ambiguous. V was shortened by 4 bases and J by 7 bases, with 8 bases between the two germline ends. Germline CDR1 reads SEHNR; CDR2 reads FQNEAQ (reference sequence). The CDR3 is 12 amino acids. The CDR3 protein is CASSSPQNEQFF. The CDR3 DNA reads TGTGCCAGCAGCTCTCCCCAGAATGAGCAGTTCTTC. The whole variable domain, filled in from reference TRBV7-9 and TRBJ2-1, reads DTGVSQNPRHKITKRGQNVTFRCDPISEHNRLYWYRQTLGQGPEFLTYFQNEAQLEKSRLLSDRFSAERPKGSFSTLEIQRTEQGDSAMYLCASSSPQNEQFFGPGTRLTVL.

This clone was seen a few times. This chain joins TRBV10-1 and TRBJ2-6; D is perhaps TRBD1 (6 bases). Between the trimmed V and J ends, which lost 9 bases and 0 bases, there was a span of 15 bases. The CDR3 is made up of 16 amino acids. Germline V gene data show CDR1 as WNHNN and CDR2 as SYGVQD (reference sequence). CDR3 sequence (DNA): TGCGCCAGTTTCACAGGGAGACACTCTGGGGCCAACGTCCTGACTTTC. This codes for CASFTGRHSGANVLTF.

CDR3 loop: CASKGQGAIVETQYF. In DNA, the CDR3 is TGCGCCAGCAAGGGACAGGGGGCTATCGTGGAGACCCAGTACTTC. The chain has TRBV5-1 and TRBJ2-5; 12 bases line up with TRBD1. The CDR3 has 15 residues. After removal of 6 bases from V and 5 bases from J, the junction contained 8 bases not matched to a gene. Per the germline V gene, CDR1 is SGHRS and CDR2 is YFSETQ.

This chain uses TRBV19 with TRBJ2-5; D unresolved. Germline V gene data show CDR1 as LNHDA and CDR2 as SQIVND (reference sequence). This CDR3 region has 15 residues. Trimming left V 4 bases short and J 5 bases short, with 17 bases between. Written as DNA, the CDR3 is TGTGCCAGTAGTAGGGCGTATACCGGATCGGAGACCCAGTACTTC. It yields the protein CASSRAYTGSETQYF.

The chain combines TRBV2 with TRBJ1-1; perhaps TRBD1 as D (5 bases). V was pared by 7 bases and J by 5 bases, with 11 bases between. This CDR3 comprises 12 residues. Germline lookup yields CDR1 SNHLY and CDR2 FYNNEI. The DNA of the CDR3 is TGTGCCAGCATAGGGGATGGGACTGAAGCTTTCTTT. Translated, it gives CASIGDGTEAFF. The entire variable domain, with the rest obtained from reference TRBV2 and TRBJ1-1, is as follows: EPEVTQTPSHQVTQMGQEVILRCVPISNHLYFYWYRQILGQKVEFLVSFYNNEISEKSEIFDDQFSVERPDGSNFTLKIRSTKLEDSAMYFCASIGDGTEAFFGQGTRLTVV.